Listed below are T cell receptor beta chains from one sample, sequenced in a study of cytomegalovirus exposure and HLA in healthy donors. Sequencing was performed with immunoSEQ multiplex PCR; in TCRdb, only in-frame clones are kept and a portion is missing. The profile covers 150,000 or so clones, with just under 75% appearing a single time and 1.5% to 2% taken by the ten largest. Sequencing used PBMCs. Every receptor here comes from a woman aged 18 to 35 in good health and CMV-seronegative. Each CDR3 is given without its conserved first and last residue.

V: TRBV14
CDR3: ASSPRTNSPLH

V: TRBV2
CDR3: ASSSRGTAKSNQPQH

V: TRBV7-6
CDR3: ASSPIRVTRPPNYGYT

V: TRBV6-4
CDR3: ASSDLQASYEQY

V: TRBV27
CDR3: ASVGGGADTQY

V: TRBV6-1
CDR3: ASSEYGGYGYT

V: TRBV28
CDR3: ASSISQGSYEQY

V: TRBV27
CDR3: ASSLGTGWETQY

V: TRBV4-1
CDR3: ASSPDYRSYNSPLH

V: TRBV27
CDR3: ASSLVRGSEAF

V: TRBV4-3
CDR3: ASSQVSSGGMVNTGELF

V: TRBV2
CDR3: ASSAFGEGQF

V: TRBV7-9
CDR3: ASNVLTASGANVLT

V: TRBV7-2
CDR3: ASSSEGRGADYGYT

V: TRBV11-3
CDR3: ASSFSRETEAF

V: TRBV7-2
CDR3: ASSPRLAGGDTQY

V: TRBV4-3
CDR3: ASSQDARVFTGELF

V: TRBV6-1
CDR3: ASTPSPVHEQY

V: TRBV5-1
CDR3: ASSSPRDSWKDEQF

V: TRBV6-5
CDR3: ASSYFPVTAKNIQY

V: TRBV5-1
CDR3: ASSLDPSGFTDTQY

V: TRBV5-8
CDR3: ASSSDSSSTDTQY

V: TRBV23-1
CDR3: ASSPEGTAQNIQY

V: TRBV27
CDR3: ASTPRGAQNYGYT

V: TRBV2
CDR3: ASSPDSLGSYTGELF

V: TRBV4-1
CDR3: ASSHLTAGLVGNEQY

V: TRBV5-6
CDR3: ASSGRANQPQH

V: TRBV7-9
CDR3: ASRSSYEQY

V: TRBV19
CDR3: ASRGGGSSTDTQY

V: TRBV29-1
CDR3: SVLGQDYGYT

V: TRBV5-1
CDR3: ASSLLGTNTDTQY

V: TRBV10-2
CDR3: ASSESRGLEKLF

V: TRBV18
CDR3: ASSLNSGGDQETQY

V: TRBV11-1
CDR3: ASSLDGVTRNSPLH

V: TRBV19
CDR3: ATAGQAADEQY

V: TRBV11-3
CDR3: ASSAAGTSGSNEQF

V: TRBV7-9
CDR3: ASSFQGQRGNTIY

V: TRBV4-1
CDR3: ASSQVAGGSGNTIY

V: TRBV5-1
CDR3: ASSLVPTGNTEAF

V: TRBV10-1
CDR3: ASSESWTSGSPPYNEQF

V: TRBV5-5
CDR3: ASSGMHRAGDTEAF

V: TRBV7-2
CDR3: ASSSLLAGGGIQY

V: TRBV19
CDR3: ASSIEGAGANVLT

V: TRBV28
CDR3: ASRRAGLSNQPQH

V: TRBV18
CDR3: ASSLPRDRFFSGANVLT

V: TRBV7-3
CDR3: ASSLFGGEAYEQY

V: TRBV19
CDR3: ASRWRQGSHNEQF

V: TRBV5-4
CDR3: ASSFPATDTQY

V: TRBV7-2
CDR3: ASSFSGGSNQPQH

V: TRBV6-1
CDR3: ASTTGAGETQY

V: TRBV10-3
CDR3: AIGQEQETQY

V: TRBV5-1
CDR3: ASSLGSTGPQETQY

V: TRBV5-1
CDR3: ASSLEVGGNGDTQY

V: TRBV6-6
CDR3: ASSYAQGASTEAF

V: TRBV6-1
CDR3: ASKSGQGDTGELF

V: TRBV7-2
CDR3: ASSLRSGNTGELF

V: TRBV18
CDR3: ASSPWAGGRTEAF

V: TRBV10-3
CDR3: AAGQGLYTEAF

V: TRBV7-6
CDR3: ASSLRDRGDEQY